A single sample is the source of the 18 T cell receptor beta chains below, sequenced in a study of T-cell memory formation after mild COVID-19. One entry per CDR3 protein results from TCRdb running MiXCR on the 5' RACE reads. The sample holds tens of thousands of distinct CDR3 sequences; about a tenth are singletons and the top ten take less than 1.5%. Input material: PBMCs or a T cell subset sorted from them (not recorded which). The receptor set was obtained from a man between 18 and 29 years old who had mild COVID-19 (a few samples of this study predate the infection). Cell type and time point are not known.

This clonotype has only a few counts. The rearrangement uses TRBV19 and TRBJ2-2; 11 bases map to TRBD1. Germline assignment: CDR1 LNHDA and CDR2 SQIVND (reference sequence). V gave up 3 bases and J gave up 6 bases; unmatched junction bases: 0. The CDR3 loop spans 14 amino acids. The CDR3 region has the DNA TGTGCCAGTAGTATGGGACAGGGGGCCGGGGAGCTGTTTTTT. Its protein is CASSMGQGAGELFF.

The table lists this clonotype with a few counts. The CDR3 nucleotides are TGTGCCAGCAGTTATGGGACGCCAGACTACTACGAGCAGTACTTC. It codes for CASSYGTPDYYEQYF. The J gene is TRBJ2-7, the V gene TRBV6-2 or TRBV6-3, with D possibly being TRBD1 or TRBD2 (5 bases each). There are 15 residues in the CDR3. V dropped 3 bases and J dropped 3 bases, with 15 bases sitting between them. Germline assignment: CDR1 MNHEY and CDR2 SVGEGT.

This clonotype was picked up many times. Here the CDR3 reads CASSESGSSGANVLTF. CDR3 bases: TGTGCCAGCAGTGAATCCGGTTCCTCTGGGGCCAACGTCCTGACTTTC. The V gene is TRBV25-1, the J gene TRBJ2-6; D is unclear. This CDR3 contains 16 residues. The ends were cut back, 1 base at V and 0 bases at J, with 7 bases in the middle. Germline values: CDR1 MGHDK, CDR2 SYGVNS.

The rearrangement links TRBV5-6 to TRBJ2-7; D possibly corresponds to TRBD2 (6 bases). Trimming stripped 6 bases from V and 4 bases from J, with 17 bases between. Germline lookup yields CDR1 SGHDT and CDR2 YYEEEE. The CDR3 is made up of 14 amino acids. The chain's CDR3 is CASTLSGGPYEQYF. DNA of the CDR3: TGTGCCAGCACCCTTTCCGGGGGTCCGTACGAGCAGTACTTC.

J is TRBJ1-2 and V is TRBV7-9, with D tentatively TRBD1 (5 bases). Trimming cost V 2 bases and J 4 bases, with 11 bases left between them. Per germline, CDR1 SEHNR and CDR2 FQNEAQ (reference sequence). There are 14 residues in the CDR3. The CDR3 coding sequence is TGTGCCAGCAGCTTACCCGGGGGGAGCTATGGCTACACCTTC. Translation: CASSLPGGSYGYTF.

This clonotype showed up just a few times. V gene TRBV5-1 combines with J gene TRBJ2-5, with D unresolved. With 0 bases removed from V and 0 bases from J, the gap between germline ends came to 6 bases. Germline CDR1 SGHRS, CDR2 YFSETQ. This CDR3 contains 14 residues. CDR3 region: CASSLGQNQETQYF. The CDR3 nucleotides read TGCGCCAGCAGCTTGGGGCAGAACCAAGAGACCCAGTACTTC. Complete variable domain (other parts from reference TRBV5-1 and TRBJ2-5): KAGVTQTPRYLIKTRGQQVTLSCSPISGHRSVSWYQQTPGQGLQFLFEYFSETQRNKGNFPGRFSGRQFSNSRSEMNVSTLELGDSALYLCASSLGQNQETQYFGPGTRLLVL.

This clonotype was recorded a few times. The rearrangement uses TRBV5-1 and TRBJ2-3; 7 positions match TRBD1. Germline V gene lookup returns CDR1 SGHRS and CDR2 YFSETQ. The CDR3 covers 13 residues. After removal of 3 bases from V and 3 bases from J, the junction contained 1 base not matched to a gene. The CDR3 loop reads CASSWGQTDTQYF. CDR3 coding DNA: TGCGCCAGCAGCTGGGGACAGACAGATACGCAGTATTTT.

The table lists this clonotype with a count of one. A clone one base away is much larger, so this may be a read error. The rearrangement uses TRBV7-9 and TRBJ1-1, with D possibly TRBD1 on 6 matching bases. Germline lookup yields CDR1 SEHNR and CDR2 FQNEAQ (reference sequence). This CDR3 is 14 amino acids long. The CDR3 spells CARSSRGGRTEAFF. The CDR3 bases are TGTGCCAGAAGCTCTAGGGGGGGACGGACTGAAGCTTTCTTT.

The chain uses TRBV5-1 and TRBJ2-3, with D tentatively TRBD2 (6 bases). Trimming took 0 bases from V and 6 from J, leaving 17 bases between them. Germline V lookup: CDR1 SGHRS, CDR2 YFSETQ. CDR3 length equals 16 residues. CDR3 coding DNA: TGCGCCAGCAGCTTGGCTCTAGCGAACGAAGGGGATACGCAGTATTTT. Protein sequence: CASSLALANEGDTQYF.

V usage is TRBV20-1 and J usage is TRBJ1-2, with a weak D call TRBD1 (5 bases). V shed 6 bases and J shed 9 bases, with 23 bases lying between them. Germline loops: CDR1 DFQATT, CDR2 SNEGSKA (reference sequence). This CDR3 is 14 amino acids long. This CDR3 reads CSAPNGGVGYCYTF. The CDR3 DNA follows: TGCAGTGCCCCGAACGGGGGGGTAGGGTATTGCTACACCTTC.

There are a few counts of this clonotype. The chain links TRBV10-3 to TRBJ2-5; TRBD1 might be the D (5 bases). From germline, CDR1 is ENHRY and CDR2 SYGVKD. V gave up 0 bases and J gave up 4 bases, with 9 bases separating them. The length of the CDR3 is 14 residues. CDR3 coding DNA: TGTGCCATCAGTGAGTCGGTGCAGGGAGAGACCCAGTACTTC. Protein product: CAISESVQGETQYF.

The CDR3 reads CASSLAAGGQYF. The CDR3 DNA reads TGTGCCAGCAGCTTAGCGGCCGGGGGGCAGTACTTC. This chain joins TRBV6-2 or TRBV6-3 and TRBJ2-4; 7 nucleotides line up with TRBD2. V lost 6 bases and J lost 13; bases outside the gene matches: 9. The germline gives CDR1 MNHEY, CDR2 SVGEGT. This CDR3 comprises 12 residues.

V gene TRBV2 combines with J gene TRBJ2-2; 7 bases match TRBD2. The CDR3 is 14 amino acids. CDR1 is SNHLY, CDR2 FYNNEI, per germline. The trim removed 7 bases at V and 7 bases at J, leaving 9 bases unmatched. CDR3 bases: TGTGCCAGCACTAGGGACTACGGGAGCGGGGAGCTGTTTTTT. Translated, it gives CASTRDYGSGELFF. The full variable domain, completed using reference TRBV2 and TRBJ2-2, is EPEVTQTPSHQVTQMGQEVILRCVPISNHLYFYWYRQILGQKVEFLVSFYNNEISEKSEIFDDQFSVERPDGSNFTLKIRSTKLEDSAMYFCASTRDYGSGELFFGEGSRLTVL.

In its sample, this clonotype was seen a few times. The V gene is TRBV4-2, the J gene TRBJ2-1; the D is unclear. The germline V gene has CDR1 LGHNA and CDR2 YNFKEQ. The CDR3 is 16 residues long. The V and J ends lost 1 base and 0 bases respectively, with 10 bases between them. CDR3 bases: TGTGCCAGCAGCCAAGCGGGTAGTAGCTCCTACAATGAGCAGTTCTTC. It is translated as CASSQAGSSSYNEQFF.

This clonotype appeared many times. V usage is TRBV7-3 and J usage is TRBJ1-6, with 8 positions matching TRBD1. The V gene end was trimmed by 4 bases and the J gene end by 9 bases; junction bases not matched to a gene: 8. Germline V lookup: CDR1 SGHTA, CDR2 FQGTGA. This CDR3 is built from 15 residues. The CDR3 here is CASSSGTGGSSPLHF. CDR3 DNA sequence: TGTGCCAGCAGCTCCGGGACAGGTGGTAGTTCACCCCTCCACTTT.

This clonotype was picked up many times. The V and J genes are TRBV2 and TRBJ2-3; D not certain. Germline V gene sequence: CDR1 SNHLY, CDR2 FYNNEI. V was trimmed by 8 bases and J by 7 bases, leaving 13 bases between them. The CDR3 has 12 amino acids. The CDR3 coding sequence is TGTGCCAGCTCCCCCGAACTGAATACGCAGTATTTT. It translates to CASSPELNTQYF.

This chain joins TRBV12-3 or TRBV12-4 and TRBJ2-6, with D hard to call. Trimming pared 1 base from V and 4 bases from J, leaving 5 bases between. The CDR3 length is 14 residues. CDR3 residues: CASSLDRGANVLTF. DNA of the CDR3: TGTGCCAGCAGTTTAGACCGAGGGGCCAACGTCCTGACTTTC.

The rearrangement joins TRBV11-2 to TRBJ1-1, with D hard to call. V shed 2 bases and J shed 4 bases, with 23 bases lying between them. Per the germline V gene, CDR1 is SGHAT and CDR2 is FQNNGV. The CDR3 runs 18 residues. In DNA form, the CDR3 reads TGTGCCAGCAGCTTATTAGTTTCGGGGAAGGATAGAGGCACTGAAGCTTTCTTT. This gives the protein CASSLLVSGKDRGTEAFF. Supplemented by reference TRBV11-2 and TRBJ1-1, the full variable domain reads EAGVAQSPRYKIIEKRQSVAFWCNPISGHATLYWYQQILGQGPKLLIQFQNNGVVDDSQLPKDRFSAERLKGVDSTLKIQPAKLEDSAVYLCASSLLVSGKDRGTEAFFGQGTRLTVV.